These 24 T cell receptor beta chains came from one sample sequenced in a study of T cell repertoires in cytomegalovirus infection. TCRdb ran MiXCR on the reads and lists one entry per CDR3 protein. Seen here are just under 550,000 distinct CDR3 sequences, about a quarter observed once, and the top ten hold about 13%. Source material: PBMCs. The receptors here all came from a human donor in good health (CMV status not recorded). Some clones in this sample may be carry-over from other donors' samples.

This clonotype has just a few counts. The gene calls are TRBV7-9 and TRBJ1-2; TRBD1 matches 10 bases. Per germline, CDR1 SEHNR and CDR2 FQNEAQ (reference sequence). CDR3 length equals 14 residues. V lost 4 bases, J lost 11 bases, and 10 bases stayed unmatched. The CDR3 loop is CASSSMTGGSWYTF. In DNA, the CDR3 is TGTGCCAGCAGCTCCATGACAGGGGGCAGTTGGTACACCTTC. Together with reference TRBV7-9 and TRBJ1-2, the CDR3 gives the full variable domain: DTGVSQNPRHKITKRGQNVTFRCDPISEHNRLYWYRQTLGQGPEFLTYFQNEAQLEKSRLLSDRFSAERPKGSFSTLEIQRTEQGDSAMYLCASSSMTGGSWYTFGSGTRLTVV.

The V call is TRBV5-1, the J call TRBJ1-5; 7 nucleotides match TRBD1. Trimming at V came to 0 bases and at J to 1 base, leaving 4 bases not matched to a gene. There are 16 residues in the CDR3. The germline V gene has CDR1 SGHRS and CDR2 YFSETQ. The DNA of the CDR3 is TGCGCCAGCAGCTTGGGGGACAGAGAAAGCAATCAGCCCCAGCATTTT. This translates into CASSLGDRESNQPQHF. Filled out from reference TRBV5-1 and TRBJ1-5, the complete variable domain reads KAGVTQTPRYLIKTRGQQVTLSCSPISGHRSVSWYQQTPGQGLQFLFEYFSETQRNKGNFPGRFSGRQFSNSRSEMNVSTLELGDSALYLCASSLGDRESNQPQHFGDGTRLSIL.

The chain joins TRBV2 to TRBJ2-2; D is uncertain. The germline V gene encodes CDR1 SNHLY and CDR2 FYNNEI. This CDR3 has 13 residues. V lost 4 bases to trimming and J lost 7 bases, with 10 bases between them. The chain's CDR3 is CASSGWLRGELFF. CDR3 DNA sequence: TGTGCCAGCAGTGGATGGTTGCGCGGGGAGCTGTTTTTT.

This clonotype was counted ten times or more. This chain joins TRBV7-6 and TRBJ1-1; no clear D. CDR3 size: 18 residues. Trimming pared 1 base from V and 4 bases from J, leaving 22 bases between. CDR1 and CDR2 from the germline V gene are SGHVS and FNYEAQ. CDR3: CASSLESMAGDFITEAFF. The CDR3, as DNA: TGTGCCAGCAGCTTAGAGTCTATGGCAGGTGATTTTATCACTGAAGCTTTCTTT.

This clonotype has only a few counts. The chain couples TRBV12-3 or TRBV12-4 to TRBJ1-2; the D gene is possibly TRBD1 (5 bases). The CDR3 sequence is 14 residues long. Deletions cut 3 bases from V and 1 base from J, with 9 bases between. The CDR3 DNA is TGTGCCAGCAGTTTCCAGGGAATTAACTATGGCTACACCTTC. This codes for CASSFQGINYGYTF.

This clonotype has just a few counts. V and J are TRBV12-3 or TRBV12-4 and TRBJ2-1; 8 nucleotides align to TRBD2. With 5 bases clipped from V and 4 bases from J, the junction kept 7 bases outside the gene matches. This CDR3 comprises 15 residues. CDR3 sequence reads: CASSDGTRRYNEQFF. CDR3 nucleotides: TGTGCCAGCAGTGACGGGACTAGAAGATACAATGAGCAGTTCTTC.

V is TRBV6-2 or TRBV6-3 and J is TRBJ2-1, with a possible D match to TRBD2 (6 bases). Germline V gives CDR1 MNHEY, CDR2 SVGEGT. The V gene lost 2 bases and the J gene lost 10 bases, with 18 bases spanning the gap. The CDR3 covers 15 residues. In DNA, the CDR3 is TGTGCCAGCAGTTACCTCGGCGGGAAGACAGACGAGCAGTTCTTC. This codes for CASSYLGGKTDEQFF.

The chain carries TRBV20-1 and TRBJ2-7, with D hard to call. The ends were cut back, 0 bases at V and 4 bases at J, with 10 bases in the middle. The germline gives CDR1 DFQATT, CDR2 SNEGSKA (reference sequence). There are 13 residues in the CDR3. This CDR3 is CSARDSGEYEQYF. CDR3 DNA sequence: TGCAGTGCTAGAGATTCTGGAGAATACGAGCAGTACTTC.

This chain uses TRBV7-9 with TRBJ1-4; D is uncertain. Trimming stripped 1 base from V and 8 bases from J, with 14 bases between. The CDR3 runs 15 residues. The germline CDR1 and CDR2 sequences are SEHNR and FQNEAQ (reference sequence). The CDR3 DNA sequence: TGTGCCAGCAGCTTAGATGCCGGCGGATGGGAAAAACTGTTTTTT. Amino acid sequence: CASSLDAGGWEKLFF.

CDR3: CASSLLGVGELFF. CDR3 coding DNA: TGCGCCAGCAGCTTGCTGGGCGTCGGGGAGCTGTTTTTT. This chain joins TRBV5-1 and TRBJ2-2, with D uncertain. Per the germline V gene, CDR1 is SGHRS and CDR2 is YFSETQ. The CDR3 length is 13 residues. Trimming cost V 1 base and J 7 bases, with 8 bases left between them.

The V and J genes are TRBV4-3 and TRBJ1-2, with D maybe TRBD1 (6 bases). The CDR3 is 15 amino acids. V was pared by 4 bases and J by 0 bases, with 12 bases between. Per the germline V gene, CDR1 is LGHNA and CDR2 is YSLEER. DNA for the CDR3: TGCGCCAGCAGCCCAAGCACAGGGACTAACTATGGCTACACCTTC. This sequence encodes CASSPSTGTNYGYTF.

There are a few counts of this clonotype. The chain links TRBV7-2 to TRBJ2-3; 7 nucleotides align to TRBD2. This CDR3 comprises 16 residues. Germline V lookup: CDR1 SGHTA, CDR2 FQGNSA. Germline trimming cut 5 bases from V and 1 base from J; bases unmatched to any gene: 9. As DNA, the CDR3 is TGTGCCAGCAGCCTTTACCGGGACTACCGCACAGATACGCAGTATTTT. Translated: CASSLYRDYRTDTQYF.

This clonotype was observed many times. The rearrangement uses TRBV7-6 and TRBJ2-1; possibly TRBD2 for D (6 bases). Between the trimmed V and J ends, which lost 2 bases and 9 bases, there was a span of 17 bases. The CDR3 has 15 residues. Germline V lookup: CDR1 SGHVS, CDR2 FNYEAQ. CDR3 DNA sequence: TGTGCCAGCAGCTTAACGGGGTCCGGGAGCGGTGAGCAGTTCTTC. This encodes CASSLTGSGSGEQFF.

The chain couples TRBV29-1 to TRBJ1-1; 11 nucleotides agree with TRBD1. J lost 3 bases, V lost 7 bases, and 7 bases had no gene match. The CDR3 loop spans 14 amino acids. The germline V gene encodes CDR1 SQVTM and CDR2 ANQGSEA. The CDR3 region has the DNA TGCAGCGCTAATGGACAGGGGGCTTACACTGAAGCTTTCTTT. Amino acids: CSANGQGAYTEAFF.

A few counts support this clonotype. In DNA, the CDR3 is TGTGCCAGCAGTTTTCTCACCGCGTACCAAGAGACCCAGTACTTC. It specifies CASSFLTAYQETQYF. This chain connects TRBV27 to TRBJ2-5, with no clear D. Germline CDR1 MNHEY, CDR2 SMNVEV (reference sequence). The germline V and J ends were trimmed by 3 bases and 0 bases, with 11 bases remaining between them. The CDR3 is made up of 15 amino acids.

This clonotype was picked up many times. The genes are TRBV28 and TRBJ1-1, with 11 bases lining up with TRBD1. Germline V gene sequence: CDR1 MDHEN, CDR2 SYDVKM. The V segment lost 5 bases and the J segment 7 bases; nucleotides outside the gene matches: 9. CDR3 length: 15 residues. Here the CDR3 reads CASSPRTGGYDEAFF. In nucleotides, the CDR3 is TGTGCCAGCAGTCCAAGGACAGGGGGCTATGATGAAGCTTTCTTT.

This clonotype appeared many times. V is TRBV11-2 and J is TRBJ2-5; 7 nucleotides line up with TRBD2. Trimming cost V 3 bases and J 5 bases; bases outside gene matches: 9. The CDR3 loop spans 15 amino acids. Germline-derived CDR1 and CDR2 are SGHAT and FQNNGV. Here the CDR3 reads CASSFGGGSGETQYF. Written as DNA, the CDR3 is TGTGCCAGCAGCTTTGGTGGCGGGAGCGGGGAGACCCAGTACTTC.

This clonotype was observed a few times. This rearrangement joins TRBV19 to TRBJ2-7, with TRBD1 identical over 10 bases. J gave up 1 base and V 10 bases, and 7 bases lay outside the gene matches. This CDR3 is built from 14 residues. In germline, CDR1 is LNHDA, CDR2 SQIVND (reference sequence). CDR3 bases: TGTGCCACTATTCCGGGACAGGGGTCCTACGAGCAGTACTTC. Amino acids: CATIPGQGSYEQYF.

This clonotype was observed many times. The chain combines TRBV7-2 with TRBJ2-3; 7 nucleotides agree with TRBD2. CDR3 length: 15 residues. V shed 5 bases, J shed 0 bases, and the junction held 5 bases outside the gene matches. Germline CDR1 reads SGHTA; CDR2 reads FQGNSA. This CDR3 is CASSVREASTDTQYF. The CDR3 DNA sequence: TGTGCCAGCAGCGTCCGGGAGGCTAGCACAGATACGCAGTATTTT.

This clonotype has a handful of counts. The chain carries TRBV24-1 and TRBJ1-5, with 9 nucleotides matching TRBD1. V shed 4 bases and J 4 bases; nucleotides not matched to a gene: 4. The CDR3 is 15 amino acids. Germline V CDR1 and CDR2: KGHDR, SFDVKD. CDR3 sequence: CATSDPTGGNQPQHF. The CDR3 DNA reads TGTGCCACCAGTGACCCGACAGGGGGGAATCAGCCCCAGCATTTT.

This clonotype has only a few counts. The chain is built from TRBV14 and TRBJ2-2; D unresolved. The CDR3 sequence is 13 residues long. V lost 1 base and J lost 6, with 6 bases in between. CDR1 and CDR2 from the germline V gene are SGHDN and FVKESK. The CDR3 DNA follows: TGTGCCAGCAGCCAAGTTAGGGCCGGGGAGCTGTTTTTT. Protein: CASSQVRAGELFF.

The J gene is TRBJ2-1, the V gene TRBV7-2; 16 nucleotides agree with TRBD2. The CDR3 consists of 15 residues. Trimming at V came to 10 bases and at J to 7 bases, leaving 7 bases not matched to a gene. CDR1 is SGHTA and CDR2 is FQGNSA in the germline V gene. The CDR3 loop reads CATGTSGRALNEQFF. Written as DNA, the CDR3 is TGTGCCACCGGGACTAGCGGGAGGGCCTTGAATGAGCAGTTCTTC.

This chain uses TRBV14 with TRBJ1-2, with 8 positions matching TRBD1. Germline CDR1 is SGHDN and CDR2 is FVKESK. J was trimmed by 4 bases and V by 2 bases; bases with no gene match: 9. The CDR3 length is 16 residues. The CDR3 DNA is TGTGCCAGCAGCCAAAGGGCAGGGGGCCTGGGCTATGGCTACACCTTC. Amino acids: CASSQRAGGLGYGYTF.

J is TRBJ1-1 and V is TRBV12-3 or TRBV12-4; 7 bases match TRBD1. The CDR3 spans 16 residues. V lost 6 bases and J lost 4; bases outside the gene matches: 14. CDR3: CASSLGGRGGGTEAFF. Written as DNA, the CDR3 is TGTGCCAGCAGCCTAGGGGGCAGGGGAGGTGGCACTGAAGCTTTCTTT.